The next 9 T cell receptor beta chains were all read from a single sample in a study of blood T cell repertoires in COVID-19. Only in-frame clones appear in the TCRdb table, and some are missing; sequencing was by immunoSEQ multiplex PCR. Of approximately 390,000 clones listed, approximately 90% are singletons. The sample was PBMCs or T cells enriched from blood (not recorded which). These receptors all come from a woman aged 45-65 years who had recovered from COVID-19.

The V call is TRBV19, the J call TRBJ2-7; 9 bases match TRBD1. Germline V CDR1 and CDR2: LNHDA, SQIVND (reference sequence). Trimming removed 5 bases from V and 2 bases from J; junction bases left unmatched: 7. CDR3 length: 15 amino acids. This CDR3 reads CASSASGTGTYEQYF. The CDR3 coding sequence is TGTGCCAGTAGTGCCTCCGGGACAGGGACCTACGAGCAGTACTTC. Filled out from reference TRBV19 and TRBJ2-7, the complete variable domain reads DGGITQSPKYLFRKEGQNVTLSCEQNLNHDAMYWYRQDPGQGLRLIYYSQIVNDFQKGDIAEGYSVSREKKESFPLTVTSAQKNPTAFYLCASSASGTGTYEQYFGPGTRLTVT.

V gene TRBV7-9 combines with J gene TRBJ1-1; 9 bases are a match to TRBD1. The CDR3 is made up of 11 amino acids. V was clipped by 5 bases and J by 11 bases; unmatched bases: 3. Germline CDR1 reads SEHNR; CDR2 reads FQNEAQ (reference sequence). CDR3 nucleotide sequence: TGTGCCAGCAGCGCGGACAGGGGTGCTTTCTTT. It yields the protein CASSADRGAFF.

The chain has TRBV7-9 and TRBJ2-3, with D unclear. Germline assignment: CDR1 SEHNR and CDR2 FQNEAQ (reference sequence). The CDR3 spans 14 residues. The V end was cut by 7 bases, the J end by 2 bases, with 13 bases between. CDR3: CASMSPATTDTQYF. CDR3 DNA: TGTGCCAGCATGTCGCCCGCTACCACAGATACGCAGTATTTT. Full variable domain (remainder filled in from reference TRBV7-9 and TRBJ2-3): DTGVSQNPRHKITKRGQNVTFRCDPISEHNRLYWYRQTLGQGPEFLTYFQNEAQLEKSRLLSDRFSAERPKGSFSTLEIQRTEQGDSAMYLCASMSPATTDTQYFGPGTRLTVL.

The chain uses TRBV3-1 (or the pseudogene TRBV3-2) and TRBJ1-3; D uncertain. The V end lost 1 base, the J end lost 2 bases, and 9 bases lay between the germline ends. This CDR3 is built from 15 residues. CDR1 and CDR2 (germline): LGHDT, YNNKEL (reference sequence). The CDR3 protein is CASSQALVPGNTIYF. The CDR3 bases are TGTGCCAGCAGCCAAGCTCTAGTCCCTGGAAACACCATATATTTT.

The chain combines TRBV5-1 with TRBJ1-6, with D perhaps matching TRBD1 (5 bases). CDR3 size: 15 residues. The germline CDR1 and CDR2 sequences are SGHRS and YFSETQ. V gave up 6 bases and J gave up 5 bases, with 15 bases separating them. CDR3 DNA sequence: TGCGCCAGCATCAAACGACAGACCGATAATTCACCCCTCCACTTT. This codes for CASIKRQTDNSPLHF.

The rearrangement links TRBV2 to TRBJ2-7; a weak D match, TRBD1 (5 bases). Looked up from germline, CDR1 is SNHLY and CDR2 is FYNNEI. CDR3 length: 15 residues. V was shortened by 2 bases and J by 5 bases, with 16 bases between the two germline ends. CDR3 in DNA: TGTGCCAGCAGTGAATCAGGGTCCCTTTTCGACGAGCAGTACTTC. Translated: CASSESGSLFDEQYF.

CDR3 loop: CASSSGQVYNSPLHF. The CDR3 region has the DNA TGTGCCAGCAGCTCGGGACAGGTCTATAATTCACCCCTCCACTTT. This chain joins TRBV6-5 and TRBJ1-6; 8 bases are a match to TRBD1. This CDR3 is built from 15 residues. The V gene's germline CDR1 is MNHEY and CDR2 SVGAGI. V shed 6 bases, J shed 3 bases, and the junction held 4 bases outside the gene matches.

The genes are TRBV7-6 and TRBJ1-5, with 10 positions matching TRBD1. Germline CDR1 and CDR2: SGHVS and FNYEAQ. There are 16 residues in the CDR3. Germline trimming cut 5 bases from V and 2 bases from J; bases unmatched to any gene: 6. Here the CDR3 DNA reads TGTGCCAGCAGCCAGGGACAGGGGAATGGCAATCAGCCCCAGCATTTT. Translation: CASSQGQGNGNQPQHF.

This chain connects TRBV19 to TRBJ2-5, with 7 positions matching TRBD1. Looked up from germline, CDR1 is LNHDA and CDR2 is SQIVND (reference sequence). This CDR3 is 14 amino acids long. After removal of 6 bases from V and 3 bases from J, the junction contained 7 bases not matched to a gene. CDR3 DNA: TGTGCCAGTAGAGAGAGAGGACAGGAAGAGACCCAGTACTTC. As protein: CASRERGQEETQYF.